A single sample gave rise to the 18 T cell receptor beta chains below, sequenced in a study of OX40 agonist ivuxolimab in advanced cancers. Libraries were prepared by immunoSEQ multiplex PCR; TCRdb keeps only in-frame clonotypes and omits some of them. The sample holds 60,000 to 65,000 clones, 91% seen once. This specimen was CD4+ or CD8+ T cells sorted from blood, taken in a trial of the OX40 agonist ivuxolimab. These receptors were taken from an adult with an advanced solid tumor such as melanoma, head and neck, liver or kidney cancer.

This clone has only a few counts. The chain couples TRBV6-1 to TRBJ1-2; D is unresolved. Germline loops: CDR1 MNHNS, CDR2 SASEGT. The CDR3 contains 14 residues. Trimming removed 1 base from V and 1 base from J, with 7 bases in between. The CDR3 region is CASSEDGINYGYTF. CDR3 nucleotide sequence: TGTGCCAGCAGTGAAGACGGCATTAACTATGGCTACACCTTC.

The chain combines TRBV6-1 with TRBJ2-7; 11 nucleotides align to TRBD1. CDR1 and CDR2 from the germline V gene are MNHNS and SASEGT. V was clipped by 4 bases and J by 3 bases; unmatched bases: 8. The CDR3 runs to 16 residues. The CDR3 nucleotides read TGTGCCAGCAGTGCCCAACGGACAGGGGGCTTCTACGAGCAGTACTTC. The encoded protein is CASSAQRTGGFYEQYF.

The chain uses TRBV18 and TRBJ1-2; 7 positions match TRBD1. The ends lost 2 bases at V and 8 bases at J; junction bases unmatched: 2. Germline CDR1 KGHSH, CDR2 LQKENI. The CDR3 length is 12 residues. This CDR3 is CASSPDREGYTF. The CDR3 nucleotides are TGTGCCAGCTCACCAGACAGGGAAGGCTACACCTTC.

The chain employs TRBV4-1 and TRBJ1-2, with D possibly matching TRBD1 (5 bases). Germline-derived CDR1 and CDR2 are MGHRA and YSYEKL. Trimming removed 0 bases at V and 1 base at J, with 9 bases between. This CDR3 is 15 amino acids long. CDR3 bases: TGCGCCAGCAGCCAAGATCAGGGCAGTAACTATGGCTACACCTTC. Its translation: CASSQDQGSNYGYTF.

The rearrangement links TRBV28 to TRBJ1-5, with D possibly matching TRBD1 (6 bases). The CDR3 is 16 amino acids. V gave up 6 bases and J gave up 0 bases, with 15 bases separating them. Germline V gene lookup returns CDR1 MDHEN and CDR2 SYDVKM. CDR3 loop: CASSLRGVTSNQPQHF. The CDR3 DNA follows: TGTGCCAGCAGCCTAAGGGGGGTGACTAGCAATCAGCCCCAGCATTTT.

The rearrangement uses TRBV5-4 and TRBJ2-2; 9 positions agree with TRBD2. V gave up 0 bases and J gave up 0 bases; unmatched junction bases: 3. The CDR3 is 17 residues long. Germline V gene lookup returns CDR1 SGHNT and CDR2 YYREEE (reference sequence). The CDR3 sequence: CASSLEPSGTNTGELFF. CDR3 bases: TGTGCCAGCAGCTTGGAACCTAGCGGGACGAACACCGGGGAGCTGTTTTTT. Combining the CDR3 with reference TRBV5-4 and TRBJ2-2 gives the whole variable domain ETGVTQSPTHLIKTRGQQVTLRCSSQSGHNTVSWYQQALGQGPQFIFQYYREEENGRGNFPPRFSGLQFPNYSSELNVNALELDDSALYLCASSLEPSGTNTGELFFGEGSRLTVL.

This clone was seen once. This chain uses TRBV7-3 with TRBJ2-3, with TRBD2 matching over 8 bases. The CDR3 spans 16 residues. Germline-derived CDR1 and CDR2 are SGHTA and FQGTGA. The V gene end was trimmed by 5 bases and the J gene end by 2 bases; junction bases not matched to a gene: 9. The CDR3 DNA reads as TGTGCCAGCAGCCCATTCCCGGGGGGGAACACAGATACGCAGTATTTT. It specifies CASSPFPGGNTDTQYF.

The gene calls are TRBV10-3 and TRBJ1-2; 10 nucleotides match TRBD1. The trim removed 10 bases at V and 8 bases at J, leaving 13 bases unmatched. Germline CDR1 is ENHRY and CDR2 is SYGVKD. This CDR3 region has 14 residues. As DNA, the CDR3 is TGTGCCACACACAGGGGGACAGGGGCTTTCGGCTACACCTTC. It is translated as CATHRGTGAFGYTF.

This chain uses TRBV5-4 with TRBJ1-2; 9 nucleotides agree with TRBD1. V shed 0 bases, J shed 8 bases, and the junction held 2 bases outside the gene matches. This CDR3 has 13 amino acids. Germline V CDR1 and CDR2: SGHNT, YYREEE (reference sequence). CDR3: CASSLETGGGYTF. The CDR3 DNA sequence: TGTGCCAGCAGCTTGGAAACAGGGGGCGGCTACACCTTC. The whole variable domain, remainder taken from reference TRBV5-4 and TRBJ1-2, is ETGVTQSPTHLIKTRGQQVTLRCSSQSGHNTVSWYQQALGQGPQFIFQYYREEENGRGNFPPRFSGLQFPNYSSELNVNALELDDSALYLCASSLETGGGYTFGSGTRLTVV.

V is TRBV29-1 and J is TRBJ2-3; TRBD2 matches at 8 bases. J lost 4 bases, V lost 0 bases, and 3 bases had no gene match. The CDR3 is made up of 14 amino acids. Germline values: CDR1 SQVTM, CDR2 ANQGSEA. CDR3: CSVEDTGGPDTQYF. The CDR3 coding sequence is TGCAGCGTTGAAGATACGGGAGGGCCAGATACGCAGTATTTT.

The chain is built from TRBV9 and TRBJ1-2; D uncertain. The germline V and J ends were trimmed by 2 bases and 0 bases, with 11 bases remaining between them. The CDR3 contains 15 residues. Germline CDR1 SGDLS, CDR2 YYNGEE. Here the CDR3 reads CASSVGPQTNYGYTF. As DNA, the CDR3 is TGTGCCAGCAGCGTTGGCCCGCAAACTAACTATGGCTACACCTTC.

The chain couples TRBV7-2 to TRBJ1-2, with 7 bases lining up with TRBD1. CDR3 length: 15 amino acids. Per germline, CDR1 SGHTA and CDR2 FQGNSA. Trimming at V came to 5 bases and at J to 4 bases, leaving 10 bases not matched to a gene. The CDR3 DNA reads TGTGCCAGCAGCCCGGACCGGGACAGAGCCTATGGCTACACCTTC. This codes for CASSPDRDRAYGYTF.

The chain uses TRBV10-2 and TRBJ1-5, with D unclear. With 2 bases removed from V and 3 bases from J, the gap between germline ends came to 11 bases. Germline V gene sequence: CDR1 WSHSY, CDR2 SAAADI. CDR3 length: 15 amino acids. The CDR3 sequence: CASSEAGRFNQPQHF. The CDR3 DNA is TGCGCCAGCAGTGAGGCAGGTCGATTCAATCAGCCCCAGCATTTT.

This clone has just one count. J is TRBJ2-3 and V is TRBV28, with D uncertain. The V gene lost 1 base and the J gene lost 2 bases, with 13 bases spanning the gap. The CDR3 has 16 amino acids. CDR1 and CDR2 (germline): MDHEN, SYDVKM. The CDR3 reads CASSLSRLGYTDTQYF. The CDR3, as DNA: TGTGCCAGCAGTTTATCCAGACTGGGGTACACAGATACGCAGTATTTT. The whole variable domain, filled in from reference TRBV28 and TRBJ2-3, reads DVKVTQSSRYLVKRTGEKVFLECVQDMDHENMFWYRQDPGLGLRLIYFSYDVKMKEKGDIPEGYSVSREKKERFSLILESASTNQTSMYLCASSLSRLGYTDTQYFGPGTRLTVL.

Comments on this clone: A read error may produce the germline difference seen at one junction end. The chain carries TRBV7-7 and TRBJ2-6; D is uncertain. Germline values: CDR1 SSHAT, CDR2 FNYEAQ (reference sequence). The CDR3 totals 17 residues. CDR3 in DNA: TGTGCTAGCAGCCGCGGATCCACCAACTCTGGGGCCAACGTCCTGACTTTC. Amino acid sequence: CASSRGSTNSGANVLTF.

This clone was seen only a few times. The chain has TRBV2 and TRBJ1-2; TRBD1 might be the D (6 bases). The V gene's germline CDR1 is SNHLY and CDR2 FYNNEI. CDR3 length: 15 amino acids. The ends were cut back, 4 bases at V and 5 bases at J, with 17 bases in the middle. This CDR3 reads CASSARVGQQYGYTF. CDR3 coding DNA: TGTGCCAGCAGTGCCCGAGTCGGACAGCAATATGGCTACACCTTC.

The rearrangement joins TRBV5-6 to TRBJ2-5; D may be TRBD1 (7 bases). The germline V and J ends were trimmed by 2 bases and 2 bases, with 19 bases remaining between them. The CDR3 consists of 17 residues. The germline gives CDR1 SGHDT, CDR2 YYEEEE. CDR3 bases: TGTGCCAGCAGCTTACAGCGCCCAGGGGGGCTACAAGAGACCCAGTACTTC. Protein: CASSLQRPGGLQETQYF.

V is TRBV29-1 and J is TRBJ1-1, with TRBD1 matching 8 bases. CDR3 length: 12 amino acids. Trimming took 7 bases from V and 2 from J; bases not matched to a gene: 3. CDR1 is SQVTM, CDR2 ANQGSEA, per germline. CDR3 DNA: TGCAGCGCCGGGACAGGTAACACTGAAGCTTTCTTT. This gives the protein CSAGTGNTEAFF.